What follows describes a single TCR beta chain. What it binds is not known. Within the sample, other DNA sequences also encode this same CDR3. Measured with immunoSEQ multiplex PCR; TCRdb has only the in-frame clones, and not every one. This sample yields around 100,000 clones, of which about 92% are seen a single time; 1.2% belongs to the top ten. From germline, CDR1 is MNHEY and CDR2 SVGAGI. This CDR3 has 11 amino acids. V dropped 2 bases and J dropped 5 bases, with 4 bases sitting between them. The sample is drawn from a study of graft-versus-host responses after intestinal transplantation. This receptor was obtained from a human donor who was the organ donor for an intestinal transplant. The chain has TRBV6-5 and TRBJ2-7, with D hard to call. Sequencing used unstimulated CD8+ T cells sorted from spleen or lymph node cells, obtained before transplant. The DNA for the CDR3 is TGTGCCAGCAGTTACAGCCACGAGCAGTACTTC. Amino acids: CASSYSHEQYF.